The 19 T cell receptor beta chains below were found in one sample sequenced in a study of T cells in Graves' hyperthyroidism and ophthalmopathy. Amplified regions were TCR beta CDR3 sequences from RNA transcripts. When the TCR CDR3 underwent first-round RT-PCR, the HTBI primer set was used. One entry per CDR3 protein results from TCRdb running MiXCR on the multiplex PCR reads. The repertoire has approximately 370,000 distinct CDR3 sequences, 14% to 15% of them found once; the top ten carry about 33%. Sequencing was done on a sample of blood. These receptors were obtained from a woman aged 25 to 39 with Graves' hyperthyroidism.

This clonotype was counted many times. The rearrangement uses TRBV20-1 and TRBJ2-3; TRBD1 is a possible D gene (6 bases). Trimming removed 3 bases from V and 3 bases from J, with 16 bases in between. This CDR3 has 15 amino acids. CDR1 is DFQATT and CDR2 is SNEGSKA in the germline V gene (reference sequence). CDR3 in amino acids: CSASRTATATDTQYF. The CDR3 nucleotides read TGCAGTGCTAGTCGGACAGCAACCGCGACAGATACGCAGTATTTT.

The table lists this clonotype with many counts. The rearrangement joins TRBV12-3 or TRBV12-4 to TRBJ1-2; maybe TRBD1 (6 bases). This CDR3 is built from 16 residues. V was trimmed by 4 bases and J by 3 bases, leaving 18 bases between them. In nucleotides, the CDR3 is TGTGCCAGCAGTTCCCGGTACCAACCAGGGGACTATGGCTACACCTTC. It encodes CASSSRYQPGDYGYTF.

This clonotype occurred a few times. V is TRBV9 and J is TRBJ1-2, with D possibly TRBD1 on 6 matching bases. The CDR3 contains 15 residues. V was pared by 2 bases and J by 5 bases, with 16 bases between. CDR1 and CDR2 from the germline V gene are SGDLS and YYNGEE. CDR3 loop: CASSVAGVGGYGYTF. In DNA form, the CDR3 reads TGTGCCAGCAGCGTCGCAGGGGTTGGAGGATATGGCTACACCTTC.

This clonotype was recorded many times. The chain has TRBV6-2 or TRBV6-3 and TRBJ1-2; 10 positions match TRBD1. V was clipped by 5 bases and J by 6 bases; unmatched bases: 9. There are 15 residues in the CDR3. Germline V gene lookup returns CDR1 MNHEY and CDR2 SVGEGT. CDR3 sequence reads: CASSNTDRGYDGYTF. As DNA, the CDR3 is TGTGCCAGCAGTAATACGGACAGGGGGTATGATGGCTACACCTTC.

At least ten counts were recorded for this clonotype. This sequence joins TRBV27 and TRBJ2-1; D perhaps matches TRBD2 (6 bases). The CDR3 contains 13 residues. Per germline, CDR1 MNHEY and CDR2 SMNVEV (reference sequence). V shed 1 base and J shed 12 bases, with 13 bases lying between them. This chain's CDR3 is CASSLLIRERQFF. CDR3 nucleotide sequence: TGTGCCAGCAGTTTATTAATTCGGGAGCGGCAGTTCTTC.

This clonotype was seen many times. The CDR3 protein is CASSLASLGQGYEQYF. The CDR3 DNA sequence: TGCGCCAGCAGCTTGGCCTCCCTTGGACAGGGCTACGAGCAGTACTTC. This chain uses TRBV5-1 with TRBJ2-7; TRBD1 agrees at 8 bases. V trimming: 0 bases; J trimming: 3 bases; junction bases outside the gene matches: 8. The CDR3 sequence is 16 residues long. The germline V gene encodes CDR1 SGHRS and CDR2 YFSETQ.

This clonotype came up many times. This chain connects TRBV27 to TRBJ2-1, with no clear D. Between the trimmed V and J ends, which lost 2 bases and 4 bases, there was a span of 3 bases. The germline gives CDR1 MNHEY, CDR2 SMNVEV (reference sequence). The CDR3 length is 12 residues. The CDR3 reads CASSLLYNEQFF. The CDR3 DNA reads TGTGCCAGCAGTTTACTGTACAATGAGCAGTTCTTC.

This clonotype showed up just a few times. This chain uses TRBV20-1 with TRBJ2-3; D assignment may be TRBD1 or TRBD2 (5 bases each). The CDR3 totals 16 residues. Germline V gene data show CDR1 as DFQATT and CDR2 as SNEGSKA (reference sequence). V lost 6 bases and J lost 0, with 19 bases in between. CDR3: CSAHNRDVSSTDTQYF. The CDR3 DNA sequence: TGCAGTGCCCATAATCGGGACGTCTCTAGCACAGATACGCAGTATTTT.

This clonotype has at least ten counts. V and J are TRBV3-1 and TRBJ2-5, with TRBD1 matching 7 bases. The V gene end was trimmed by 1 base and the J gene end by 1 base; junction bases not matched to a gene: 6. CDR1 and CDR2 (germline): LGHDT, YNNKEL (reference sequence). CDR3 length: 16 residues. Here the CDR3 DNA reads TGTGCCAGCAGCCAAGGGGGGACAGCCTTCCAAGAGACCCAGTACTTC. It is translated as CASSQGGTAFQETQYF.

About this clonotype: This may stem from a read error, because a much larger clone lies one nucleotide away. This sequence joins TRBV7-8 and TRBJ2-5; 9 nucleotides match TRBD1. The CDR3 spans 18 residues. Trimming took 5 bases from V and 2 from J; bases not matched to a gene: 15. Germline CDR1 is SGHVS and CDR2 is FQNEAQ. The CDR3 reads CASSRRLMDRGKQETQYF. CDR3 nucleotides: TGTGCCAGCAGCCGGAGGTTGATGGACAGGGGCAAACAAGAGACCCAGTACTTC.

This clonotype was recorded a few times. The chain links TRBV13 to TRBJ2-7, with 9 bases fitting TRBD1. CDR1 is PRHDT, CDR2 FYEKMQ, per germline (reference sequence). This CDR3 is 14 amino acids long. J gave up 5 bases and V 2 bases, and 4 bases lay outside the gene matches. The CDR3 nucleotides are TGTGCCAGCAGCTTAAGGACAGGGGTCGACGAGCAGTACTTC. It translates to CASSLRTGVDEQYF.

This sequence joins TRBV19 and TRBJ1-1; 8 positions agree with TRBD1. Losses at the gene ends were 6 bases for V and 1 base for J; bases not matched to a gene: 1. Germline CDR1 LNHDA, CDR2 SQIVND (reference sequence). The CDR3 contains 13 residues. The CDR3 reads CASSGQGNTEAFF. The CDR3 DNA follows: TGTGCCAGTAGCGGACAGGGGAACACTGAAGCTTTCTTT.

This clonotype was detected ten times or more. The chain uses TRBV2 and TRBJ2-1; D could derive from TRBD1 or TRBD2 (6 bases each). The V gene's germline CDR1 is SNHLY and CDR2 FYNNEI. The V end was cut by 7 bases, the J end by 5 bases, with 15 bases between. CDR3 size: 14 residues. The CDR3 is CASTDRGHDNEQFF. The CDR3 coding sequence is TGTGCCAGCACCGACCGGGGGCATGACAATGAGCAGTTCTTC.

A few counts support this clonotype. V and J are TRBV20-1 and TRBJ2-1; 9 nucleotides agree with TRBD1. The CDR3 runs to 14 residues. Germline CDR1 DFQATT, CDR2 SNEGSKA (reference sequence). Trimming removed 3 bases from V and 5 bases from J; junction bases left unmatched: 5. CDR3 DNA: TGCAGTGCTAGGGGGGACAGGGAAAACAATGAGCAGTTCTTC. Translation gives CSARGDRENNEQFF.

This clonotype showed up many times. CDR3 in DNA: TGTGCCAGCAGCTTAGCACTAGCGGGATCCTACAATGAGCAGTTCTTC. It translates to CASSLALAGSYNEQFF. The genes are TRBV13 and TRBJ2-1, with TRBD2 matching over 10 bases. The V gene's germline CDR1 is PRHDT and CDR2 FYEKMQ (reference sequence). V shed 1 base and J 1 base; nucleotides not matched to a gene: 1. This CDR3 region has 16 residues.

Ten or more counts support this clonotype. CDR3 nucleotide sequence: TGTGCCAGCAGCCCAGGGACAGGCGGTTGGGACGAGCAGTACTTC. Translated: CASSPGTGGWDEQYF. This chain links TRBV5-5 with TRBJ2-7; TRBD1 aligns across 8 bases. CDR3 length equals 15 residues. Looked up from germline, CDR1 is SGHKS and CDR2 is YYEKEE (reference sequence). After removal of 4 bases from V and 5 bases from J, the junction contained 11 bases not matched to a gene.

The table lists this clonotype with many counts. This chain links TRBV7-2 with TRBJ2-5, with TRBD1 matching over 9 bases. Unmatched junction bases numbered 1, after V lost 3 bases and J lost 5 bases. CDR1 and CDR2 (germline): SGHTA, FQGNSA. This CDR3 spans 13 amino acids. The chain's CDR3 is CASSFDRGETQYF. The CDR3 bases are TGTGCCAGCAGCTTCGACAGGGGGGAGACCCAGTACTTC.

At least ten counts were recorded for this clonotype. This chain links TRBV20-1 with TRBJ1-1; D not certain. Germline CDR1 is DFQATT and CDR2 is SNEGSKA (reference sequence). The V and J ends lost 6 bases and 2 bases respectively, with 10 bases between them. The CDR3 sequence is 12 residues long. Written as DNA, the CDR3 is TGCAGTGCCCAGCAAGGAAACACTGAAGCTTTCTTT. Translated: CSAQQGNTEAFF.

This clonotype was seen a few times. DNA of the CDR3: TGTGCCAGCAGCCAAGCTGGGGGGGATCGGTTGTTCTTC. Protein product: CASSQAGGDRLFF. The chain combines TRBV4-2 with TRBJ2-1, with TRBD2 matching 7 bases. Unmatched junction bases numbered 9, after V lost 1 base and J lost 15 bases. CDR3 length equals 13 residues. Germline CDR1 LGHNA, CDR2 YNFKEQ.